The 6 T cell receptor beta chains listed next were all sequenced from one sample in a study of T-cell memory formation after mild COVID-19. TCRdb recomputed calls from the 5' RACE reads with MiXCR, one row per CDR3 protein. The repertoire has about 400,000 distinct CDR3 sequences, under 25% of them found once; the top ten carry 10% to 15%. The sample was PBMCs or a T cell subset sorted from them (not recorded which). Every receptor here comes from an adult woman who had mild COVID-19 (a few samples of this study predate the infection). Cell type and time point are not known.

The chain employs TRBV10-3 and TRBJ2-5; no clear D gene. With 6 bases removed from V and 5 bases from J, the gap between germline ends came to 10 bases. CDR3 length equals 12 residues. Looked up from germline, CDR1 is ENHRY and CDR2 is SYGVKD. The CDR3, as DNA: TGTGCCATCAGCAGGCCCGGGGAGACCCAGTACTTC. Protein: CAISRPGETQYF.

The gene calls are TRBV5-6 and TRBJ1-2; D not resolved. Germline V lookup: CDR1 SGHDT, CDR2 YYEEEE. This CDR3 region has 12 residues. The V and J ends lost 4 bases and 6 bases respectively, with 10 bases between them. CDR3 nucleotides: TGTGCCAGCAGCCCTAGCCGGGATGGCTACACCTTC. It translates to CASSPSRDGYTF.

This clonotype has more than one count but fewer than ten. This rearrangement joins TRBV5-1 to TRBJ2-1; TRBD2 agrees at 12 bases. CDR1 and CDR2 (germline): SGHRS, YFSETQ. V shed 3 bases and J 6 bases; nucleotides not matched to a gene: 10. CDR3 length: 17 residues. CDR3: CASSSSTSGSQGNEQFF. In DNA, the CDR3 is TGCGCCAGCAGCTCCTCGACTAGCGGGAGCCAGGGCAATGAGCAGTTCTTC.

The J gene is TRBJ1-6, the V gene TRBV19; D uncertain. This CDR3 is built from 14 residues. V was pared by 4 bases and J by 7 bases, with 11 bases between. Looked up from germline, CDR1 is LNHDA and CDR2 is SQIVND (reference sequence). CDR3 amino acids: CASSKSGGNSPLHF. In nucleotides, the CDR3 is TGTGCCAGTAGTAAGTCGGGAGGGAATTCACCCCTCCACTTT.

The J gene is TRBJ2-1, the V gene TRBV19; D perhaps matches TRBD2 (6 bases). The CDR3 has 13 residues. The germline V and J ends were trimmed by 7 bases and 2 bases, with 9 bases remaining between them. Germline CDR1 LNHDA, CDR2 SQIVND (reference sequence). CDR3 in amino acids: CASTAGTYNEQFF. The CDR3 nucleotides read TGTGCCAGTACGGCGGGGACCTACAATGAGCAGTTCTTC. Full variable domain (rest looked up from reference TRBV19 and TRBJ2-1): DGGITQSPKYLFRKEGQNVTLSCEQNLNHDAMYWYRQDPGQGLRLIYYSQIVNDFQKGDIAEGYSVSREKKESFPLTVTSAQKNPTAFYLCASTAGTYNEQFFGPGTRLTVL.

The chain couples TRBV7-6 to TRBJ2-1; D possibly matches TRBD1 or TRBD2 (5 bases each). Germline V gives CDR1 SGHVS, CDR2 FNYEAQ. The V end lost 5 bases, the J end lost 8 bases, and 10 bases lay between the germline ends. There are 12 residues in the CDR3. The CDR3 DNA reads TGTGCCAGCAGCCTACGGGGACATGAGCAGTTCTTC. This sequence encodes CASSLRGHEQFF.